This T cell receptor (beta chain) was observed in a study of CD8+ T cells in alopecia areata. Whole-study findings and limits: For baseline CD8+ expansion, any link to response stays uncertain with one nonresponder.

This clone was seen once. Its antigen is unidentified. Treatment reported: oral pan-JAK inhibitor, 5-10 mg twice daily. Extraction and reverse transcription of RNA yielded cDNA as the sequencing template. Data came from immunoSEQ multiplex PCR; TCRdb stores just in-frame clones and leaves some out. The sample records around 300,000 clones, about 60% being singletons. Per germline, CDR1 SGHDN and CDR2 FVKESK. V was clipped by 4 bases and J by 5 bases, with 20 bases between them. This CDR3 region has 16 residues. The starting material was CD4+ T cells sorted from blood, obtained around week 54, from a patient treated with tofacitinib. V and J are TRBV14 and TRBJ2-5, with D possibly being TRBD1 (5 bases). The clonotype originates from a human donor with alopecia areata. CDR3 sequence reads: CASSPSLGVVSETQYF. In nucleotides, the CDR3 is TGTGCCAGCAGCCCATCTCTAGGGGTGGTATCGGAGACCCAGTACTTC.